This T cell receptor beta chain was recorded in a study of vaccination and CD4 T cells after COVID-19 (dated by TCRdb to between 2021 and 2023). Notes on the research overall: Convalescent patients had a positive SARS-CoV-2 result on nasal swab PCR, and of these patients, 8 or 9 had mild disease and one had severe disease. Each participant got two doses of either the Pfizer-BioNTech BNT162b2 vaccine (n=8) or the Moderna mRNA-1273 vaccine (n=2). Control cultures used a CEFX viral epitope pool as positive control, an HIV-1 Nef peptide pool as negative control, or no peptide. Post-COVID blood samples from convalescent patients were collected a median of roughly 100 days after diagnosis, with a range of roughly 35 to 170 days. Post-vaccine blood samples were taken a median of about 70 days after the second vaccine dose, with a range of 14 to 241 days. The convalescent cohort comprised six males and four females, including two Hispanic individuals, seven Caucasians, two Asians and one multiracial person. The cultures were stimulated with overlapping spike peptide pools from SARS-CoV-2 and from the common cold coronaviruses HCoV-NL63, HCoV-OC43 and HCoV-229E. In about 11 COVID-19 convalescent patients and 4 infection-naive healthy vaccine recipients, the spike-specific CD4+ TCR repertoire before mRNA vaccination was compared with the repertoire after mRNA vaccination. Broader findings and caveats from the paper: Of the vaccine-specific clones found in convalescent patients, nearly all (304 of 307) were mono-reactive for SARS-CoV-2 spike instead of being cross-reactive with common cold coronaviruses. The median number of SARS-CoV-2-reactive clonotypes rose from under 25 after infection to around 40 after vaccination, but the change was not significant. Only a relatively small number of convalescent patients were included in the study, and early timepoints following natural infection were not analyzed. In convalescent patients, a median around 84% of post-vaccine SARS-CoV-2-reactive clones were detected only after vaccination, and vaccine-specific priming was suggested by this finding.

Comment on this clonotype: Its antigen is currently not known. Base quality data are lacking; no much larger clone is found one base away.

In the paper's terms, the treatment or condition label means: approximately 9-day PBMC culture with coronavirus spike peptide pools or control peptides (ViraFEST assay). The ViraFEST assay, used in the study, expanded antigen-specific T cells with peptide pools and then identified the expanded clonotypes through TCR sequencing. Positive SARS-CoV-2 PCR tests in the convalescent patients dated from March to December 2020, before Alpha, Beta and Delta variants emerged in the United States. Each well held around 2 million PBMCs cultured with approximately 9.1 ug/ml peptide pools in IMDM containing approximately 5% human AB serum and roughly 9.3 IU/ml IL-2. Half of the culture medium was replaced with fresh IL-2-containing medium on days 3 and 7. After about nine days of culture, CD4+ T cells were isolated by negative selection with the EasySep CD4+ T cell isolation kit. Ficoll-Paque Plus gradient centrifugation was used to isolate PBMCs from whole blood, and the isolated PBMCs were then either used fresh or cryopreserved at -140C. Culture conditions were generally each tested in triplicate wells.

Libraries were built with PCR. TCR sequencing of DNA from cultured CD4+ T cells used the Oncomine TCR Beta short-read assay at the Johns Hopkins FTIC core. Genomic DNA was extracted from the cultured CD4+ T cells with the QIAamp micro DNA kit. Oncomine TCR Beta libraries from cultured CD4+ T cells were pooled with unique dual indexes and sequenced on an Illumina iSeq 100. The authors' pipeline ran thus. Non-productive sequences were removed, and CDR3s that did not start with C, did not end with F or W, or were shorter than 7 amino acids were discarded. The MANAFEST web application was used to identify antigen-specific clonotypes by comparing peptide-stimulated wells against reference wells and other culture wells. To be called positive, a clone needed an FDR below 0.05, an odds ratio above 5, and a productive frequency above 0.1% in at least two of three replicate wells. Clonotypes that were significantly expanded in both SARS-CoV-2 spike wells and at least one common cold coronavirus spike condition were defined as cross-reactive. Levenshtein distances (stringdist) and unrooted phylogenetic trees (ape) in R version 3.6.1 were used to assess CDR3 homology. TCRdb reanalyzed the raw reads on its own, using fastp at Q25 for trimming and MiXCR for clone calling, and kept in-frame beta chains. A single entry per CDR3 protein holds the most common genes and DNA from its merged rows. The authors' filters were not applied to this entry. The sample contains over 13,000 distinct CDR3 sequences, 20% to 25% of them found a single time. Of the sample, roughly 15% is held by the ten largest clones.

The V and J ends are trimmed by 4 bases and 6 bases, leaving 25 bases between them. Inclusive of the bounding cysteine and phenylalanine, the CDR3 is 17 residues long. Only the CDR3 part of the read is kept: 51 bases, read in frame from the first base. The germline V gene encodes CDR1 LNHDA and CDR2 SQIVND (reference sequence). The clonotype comes from a human donor with COVID-19. Sequencing used cultured CD4+ T cells from blood. This sequence uses TRBV19 and TRBJ2-7; the D segment cannot be called with confidence. CDR3 protein: CASSRPLKSQAASEQYF. The DNA sequence is as follows: TGTGCCAGTAGTAGACCCTTAAAAAGCCAGGCGGCTAGCGAGCAGTACTTC.